This record covers a single TCR beta chain. As yet, its antigen is unknown. Germline V gives CDR1 SNHLY, CDR2 FYNNEI. The CDR3 runs to 14 residues. V gave up 3 bases and J gave up 1 base, with 7 bases separating them. RNA was extracted and reverse transcribed into cDNA as the sequencing template. Method: immunoSEQ multiplex PCR; TCRdb's copy keeps in-frame clones and lacks some. The top ten hold around 0.92% of the sample, which has around 300,000 clones, 60% seen once. This entry comes from a study of CD8+ T cells in alopecia areata. Study-wide context: Each of the treated patients was given oral tofacitinib, 5 to 10 mg twice daily, for moderate-to-severe alopecia areata. Tofacitinib therapy took 6 to 18 months; 6 months off drug came after. Whole-study findings and limits: Tissue-resident alphabeta T cells belonging to normal skin likewise get sequenced within scalp specimens.

Treatment described: oral pan-JAK inhibitor, 5-10 mg twice daily. The chain links TRBV2 to TRBJ1-5; D gene unclear. The sample here was CD4+ T cells sorted from blood, taken at approximately week 52, from a patient treated with tofacitinib. The TCR sequence derives from a human donor with alopecia areata. The CDR3 DNA reads as TGTGCCAGCAGTGACCGGGAGAGCAATCAGCCCCAGCATTTT. It encodes CASSDRESNQPQHF.